Below are 23 T cell receptor beta chains sequenced from a single sample in a study of cytomegalovirus exposure and HLA in healthy donors. The study ran its PCR with 60 Vbeta and 13 Jbeta primers. Repertoires were generated with immunoSEQ multiplex PCR, while TCRdb's copy carries only in-frame clones and drops some. This sample carries around 130,000 clones, with 2% going to the ten biggest clones. Sequences were obtained from PBMCs. Receptors originate from a woman in her sixties or seventies in good health and CMV-seronegative.

The CDR3 here is CASREVRTGTYEQYF. CDR3 nucleotides: TGTGCCAGCAGAGAGGTTCGGACAGGAACCTACGAGCAGTACTTC. The chain carries TRBV6-5 and TRBJ2-7; 7 nucleotides align to TRBD1. The germline CDR1 and CDR2 sequences are MNHEY and SVGAGI. V was pared by 6 bases and J by 2 bases, with 10 bases of the junction left unmatched. The CDR3 spans 15 residues.

This chain links TRBV2 with TRBJ2-6, with 9 bases lining up with TRBD1. The CDR3 is 17 amino acids. V dropped 7 bases and J dropped 4; count of bases not matched to a gene: 11. CDR1 is SNHLY and CDR2 is FYNNEI in the germline V gene. CDR3 bases: TGTGCCAGCAACGCCGGGACAGGGACCGTCGGGGCCAACGTCCTGACTTTC. Its translation is CASNAGTGTVGANVLTF. Using reference TRBV2 and TRBJ2-6 for the parts outside the CDR3, the full variable domain is EPEVTQTPSHQVTQMGQEVILRCVPISNHLYFYWYRQILGQKVEFLVSFYNNEISEKSEIFDDQFSVERPDGSNFTLKIRSTKLEDSAMYFCASNAGTGTVGANVLTFGAGSRLTVL.

The genes are TRBV18 and TRBJ2-3; 11 nucleotides line up with TRBD1. This CDR3 has 14 amino acids. In germline, CDR1 is KGHSH, CDR2 LQKENI. V trimming: 5 bases; J trimming: 5 bases; junction bases outside the gene matches: 3. The CDR3 DNA follows: TGTGCCAGCTCAACGGGACAGGGGGGAGATACGCAGTATTTT. It codes for CASSTGQGGDTQYF.

The genes are TRBV5-1 and TRBJ2-2; 7 bases line up with TRBD1. The CDR3 loop spans 15 amino acids. Per germline, CDR1 SGHRS and CDR2 YFSETQ. With 4 bases clipped from V and 4 bases from J, the junction kept 7 bases outside the gene matches. The CDR3 bases are TGCGCCAGCAGCCCGGGGACAGCTAGCACCGGGGAGCTGTTTTTT. Protein sequence: CASSPGTASTGELFF.

This chain connects TRBV12-2 to TRBJ1-4. TRBV12-2 is classified as a pseudogene. CDR3 length: 18 amino acids. CDR3 bases: TGTGCAAGTCGCTTAGCCGCCGGTGGTGCGGGCCTTAATGAAAAACTGTTTTTT. Its protein product is CASRLAAGGAGLNEKLFF.

In nucleotides, the CDR3 is TGTGCCAGCAGCTTACAGGGGAGGGGCACTGAAGCTTTCTTT. The encoded protein is CASSLQGRGTEAFF. The chain has TRBV7-9 and TRBJ1-1, with D possibly being TRBD1 (6 bases). Germline V gives CDR1 SEHNR, CDR2 FQNEAQ (reference sequence). Trimming removed 2 bases from V and 4 bases from J, with 11 bases in between. The CDR3 loop spans 14 amino acids.

The V gene is TRBV10-3, the J gene TRBJ2-1, with 7 bases matching TRBD2. Germline-derived CDR1 and CDR2 are ENHRY and SYGVKD. Losses at the gene ends were 4 bases for V and 4 bases for J; bases not matched to a gene: 19. The CDR3 consists of 19 residues. In DNA, the CDR3 is TGTGCCATCAGTGTCGTTGGAAGAGGTTGGGGGGGGGAATACAATGAGCAGTTCTTC. This gives the protein CAISVVGRGWGGEYNEQFF.

The chain couples TRBV28 to TRBJ1-2, with 7 bases that match TRBD1. Germline loops: CDR1 MDHEN, CDR2 SYDVKM. There are 15 residues in the CDR3. Trimming cost V 5 bases and J 5 bases; bases outside gene matches: 11. The CDR3 loop reads CASSRGGGVPYGYTF. For the CDR3, the DNA is TGTGCCAGCAGTCGAGGGGGCGGAGTCCCATATGGCTACACCTTC.

The chain combines TRBV18 with TRBJ2-2; D unclear. Trimming took 2 bases from V and 4 from J, leaving 14 bases between them. Looked up from germline, CDR1 is KGHSH and CDR2 is LQKENI. This CDR3 has 16 amino acids. As DNA, the CDR3 is TGTGCCAGCTCACCATTCGACTCGACGGGCACCGGGGAGCTGTTTTTT. Protein: CASSPFDSTGTGELFF.

The chain carries TRBV6-5 and TRBJ1-5, with no clear D. V gave up 2 bases and J gave up 7 bases, with 9 bases separating them. This CDR3 has 13 amino acids. The germline gives CDR1 MNHEY, CDR2 SVGAGI. CDR3 coding DNA: TGTGCCAGCAGTTACGGAGGGAACCAGCCCCAGCATTTT. Translating it yields CASSYGGNQPQHF.

This sequence joins TRBV5-1 and TRBJ2-7; 7 nucleotides match TRBD1. Germline V gives CDR1 SGHRS, CDR2 YFSETQ. This CDR3 has 14 amino acids. V shed 4 bases and J 6 bases; nucleotides not matched to a gene: 10. The CDR3 DNA is TGCGCCAGCAGCCCACGACAGGGTGGGACCGAGCAGTACTTC. This sequence encodes CASSPRQGGTEQYF. Together with reference TRBV5-1 and TRBJ2-7, the CDR3 gives the full variable domain: KAGVTQTPRYLIKTRGQQVTLSCSPISGHRSVSWYQQTPGQGLQFLFEYFSETQRNKGNFPGRFSGRQFSNSRSEMNVSTLELGDSALYLCASSPRQGGTEQYFGPGTRLTVT.

In nucleotides, the CDR3 is TGCGCCAGCAGCCAAGACCCTAGCGGTAACTCCTACGAGCAGTACTTC. This gives the protein CASSQDPSGNSYEQYF. The V and J genes are TRBV4-1 and TRBJ2-7; 7 positions agree with TRBD2. V trimming: 0 bases; J trimming: 0 bases; junction bases outside the gene matches: 5. This CDR3 spans 16 amino acids. Germline V gene data show CDR1 as MGHRA and CDR2 as YSYEKL.

The V and J genes are TRBV7-3 and TRBJ2-1; tentatively, D is TRBD2 (6 bases). The germline V gene has CDR1 SGHTA and CDR2 FQGTGA. Deletions cut 1 base from V and 10 bases from J, with 20 bases between. The CDR3 is 16 amino acids. CDR3 loop: CASSLMSGPSAGEQFF. In DNA, the CDR3 is TGTGCCAGCAGCTTAATGTCCGGTCCCTCAGCGGGCGAGCAGTTCTTC.

The V gene is TRBV6-5, the J gene TRBJ2-7; TRBD1 aligns across 7 bases. V was clipped by 0 bases and J by 0 bases; unmatched bases: 2. Germline values: CDR1 MNHEY, CDR2 SVGAGI. CDR3 length: 15 residues. The chain's CDR3 is CASSYSGTDSYEQYF. CDR3 in DNA: TGTGCCAGCAGTTACTCTGGGACAGACTCCTACGAGCAGTACTTC.

The V and J genes are TRBV5-6 and TRBJ2-5; 7 bases are shared with TRBD2. The assigned J gene may be wrong: the sequence end matches TRBJ2-7 better. Germline loops: CDR1 SGHDT, CDR2 YYEEEE. The CDR3 extends over 13 amino acids. The CDR3, as DNA: TGTGCCAGCAGCTTTAGCGGGTCGGGCGAGCAGTACTTC. This gives the protein CASSFSGSGEQYF.

The chain is built from TRBV10-3 and TRBJ1-5; a possible D gene is TRBD1 (5 bases). Germline V gene sequence: CDR1 ENHRY, CDR2 SYGVKD. V lost 3 bases, J lost 3 bases, and 12 bases lay in between. This CDR3 contains 15 residues. The CDR3 is CAISEFQGINQPQHF. Here the CDR3 DNA reads TGTGCCATCAGTGAATTTCAGGGAATCAATCAGCCCCAGCATTTT.

The V and J genes are TRBV28 and TRBJ2-7; 7 positions agree with TRBD2. Germline-derived CDR1 and CDR2 are MDHEN and SYDVKM. The CDR3 extends over 16 amino acids. V dropped 3 bases and J dropped 1; count of bases not matched to a gene: 9. CDR3 in DNA: TGTGCCAGCAGTTTTATCTTGGGGGAGGGGTCCTACGAGCAGTACTTC. Translated, it gives CASSFILGEGSYEQYF.

V gene TRBV28 combines with J gene TRBJ2-7, with 7 bases lining up with TRBD1. CDR1 MDHEN and CDR2 SYDVKM come from the germline V gene. The CDR3 extends over 15 amino acids. Losses at the gene ends were 5 bases for V and 3 bases for J; bases not matched to a gene: 10. The CDR3, as DNA: TGTGCCAGCAGTGAGGGGGACAGCGGTAACTACGAGCAGTACTTC. It specifies CASSEGDSGNYEQYF.

The CDR3 spells CASSLASETQYF. The CDR3, as DNA: TGCGCCAGCAGCTTGGCCTCGGAGACCCAGTACTTC. This rearrangement joins TRBV5-1 to TRBJ2-5, with no clear D. The CDR3 length is 12 residues. The V gene's germline CDR1 is SGHRS and CDR2 YFSETQ. V lost 0 bases, J lost 5 bases, and 5 bases lay in between.

The chain recombines TRBV21-1 with TRBJ2-7; the table's D gene call, TRBD1, was not cross checked with the DNA. TRBV21-1 is recorded as a pseudogene. This CDR3 is built from 17 residues. CDR3 nucleotides: TGTGCCAGCAGCAAACCTATCGGGACAGGGAGAATCTACGAGCAGTACTTC. Translated: CASSKPIGTGRIYEQYF.

The CDR3 bases are TGTGCCAGTAGTATAATCCCACAGGGGTTTTATAGCAATCAGCCCCAGCATTTT. Translating it yields CASSIIPQGFYSNQPQHF. This chain uses TRBV19 with TRBJ1-5, with 7 bases aligning to TRBD1. V lost 2 bases and J lost 0; bases outside the gene matches: 10. The CDR3 consists of 18 residues. Per the germline V gene, CDR1 is LNHDA and CDR2 is SQIVND (reference sequence). Variable domain in full (rest from reference TRBV19 and TRBJ1-5): DGGITQSPKYLFRKEGQNVTLSCEQNLNHDAMYWYRQDPGQGLRLIYYSQIVNDFQKGDIAEGYSVSREKKESFPLTVTSAQKNPTAFYLCASSIIPQGFYSNQPQHFGDGTRLSIL.

The chain joins TRBV5-8 to TRBJ1-2; D gene ambiguous. Germline-derived CDR1 and CDR2 are SGHTS and YDEGEE. The V and J ends lost 2 bases and 4 bases respectively, with 15 bases between them. CDR3 size: 15 residues. Here the CDR3 reads CASSFRGERFYGYTF. For the CDR3, the DNA is TGTGCCAGCAGCTTTCGGGGTGAACGGTTCTATGGCTACACCTTC.

This CDR3 reads CASSPPPGSTGELFF. CDR3 DNA sequence: TGTGCCAGCAGTCCTCCGCCGGGGAGCACCGGGGAGCTGTTTTTT. J is TRBJ2-2 and V is TRBV28; D may be TRBD2 (5 bases). The CDR3 is 15 amino acids. From germline, CDR1 is MDHEN and CDR2 SYDVKM. The ends were cut back, 5 bases at V and 4 bases at J, with 14 bases in the middle. Filled out from reference TRBV28 and TRBJ2-2, the complete variable domain reads DVKVTQSSRYLVKRTGEKVFLECVQDMDHENMFWYRQDPGLGLRLIYFSYDVKMKEKGDIPEGYSVSREKKERFSLILESASTNQTSMYLCASSPPPGSTGELFFGEGSRLTVL.